The rows below give T cell receptor beta chains drawn from one sample of a study of blood T cell repertoires in COVID-19. Profiled with immunoSEQ multiplex PCR; TCRdb holds only in-frame clones, not every one. The sample contains approximately 100,000 clones, 80% to 90% of which appear only once. The specimen sequenced was peripheral blood. The receptor source for this set is a woman older than 75 with active or convalescent COVID-19. Each CDR3 is given with its conserved first and last residue. Fields, in order: V gene, J gene, CDR3 protein.

TRBV6-5	TRBJ1-1	CASSYTDFRGLTEAFF
TRBV7-2	TRBJ1-6	CASSSRGLGTNSPLHF
TRBV6-5	TRBJ1-2	CASSSLRDRGRVYTF
TRBV18	TRBJ1-1	CASSDEGQGNTEAFF
TRBV28	TRBJ2-3	CASSQNRDRGVVFPSTDTQYF
TRBV27	TRBJ2-5	CASSRWTEVQETQYF
TRBV13	TRBJ2-1	CASSPGLEKTLSYNEQFF
TRBV7-9	TRBJ2-7	CASTPPGQGNEQYF
TRBV21-1	TRBJ2-1	CASSKGGSLRRTSGSNEQFF
TRBV9	TRBJ1-3	CASSVDLRRSGNTIYF
TRBV11-2	TRBJ2-1	CASSLETSASYNEQFF
TRBV7-9	TRBJ2-7	CAGGSEGSYEQYF
TRBV28	TRBJ2-2	CASSYTGELFF
TRBV28	TRBJ1-2	CASSLVRANYGYTF
TRBV5-1	TRBJ2-2	CASSGLAGGPRAGELFF
TRBV28	TRBJ2-1	CASGLVAGTYNEQFF
TRBV5-1	TRBJ1-4	CASSLKGQGATNEKLFF
TRBV18	TRBJ2-5	CASSPGTGVETQYF
TRBV9	TRBJ2-1	CASSGGLAGVGGSSYNEQFF
TRBV5-1	TRBJ2-1	CASSDSGRASNEQFF
TRBV5-1	TRBJ2-2	CASSWRGGGTTGELFF
TRBV10-3	TRBJ1-4	CAISATGGGEKLFF
TRBV10-1	TRBJ2-1	CASRATSGRGEQFF
TRBV5-1	TRBJ2-1	CASSLDGTDYNEQFF
TRBV19	TRBJ1-2	CASSIVGRDYGYTF
TRBV5-4	TRBJ2-2	CASSFWDRGGTGELFF
TRBV10-3	TRBJ2-1	CAISGKVGSPWGSGQYNEQFF
TRBV18	TRBJ1-2	CASSPPGTNYGYTF
TRBV10-2	TRBJ1-4	CASSVGQREKLFF
TRBV10-3	TRBJ2-1	CAITNSAYNEQFF
TRBV5-4	TRBJ2-3	CASSLGGRDRRTDTQYF